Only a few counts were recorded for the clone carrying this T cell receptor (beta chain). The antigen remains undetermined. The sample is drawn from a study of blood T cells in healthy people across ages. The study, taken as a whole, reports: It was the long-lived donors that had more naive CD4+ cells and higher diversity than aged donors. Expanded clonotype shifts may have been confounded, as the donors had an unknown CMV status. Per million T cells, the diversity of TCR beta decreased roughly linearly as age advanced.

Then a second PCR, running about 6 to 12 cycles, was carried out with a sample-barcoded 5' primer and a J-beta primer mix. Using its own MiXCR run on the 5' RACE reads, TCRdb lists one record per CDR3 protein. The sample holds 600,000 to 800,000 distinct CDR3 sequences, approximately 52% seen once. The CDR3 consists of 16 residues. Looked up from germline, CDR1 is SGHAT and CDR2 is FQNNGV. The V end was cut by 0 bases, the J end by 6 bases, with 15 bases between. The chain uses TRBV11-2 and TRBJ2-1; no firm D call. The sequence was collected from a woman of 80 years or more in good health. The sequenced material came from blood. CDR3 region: CASSLDPGPGSNEQFF. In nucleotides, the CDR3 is TGTGCCAGCAGCTTAGACCCCGGCCCCGGATCCAATGAGCAGTTCTTC.